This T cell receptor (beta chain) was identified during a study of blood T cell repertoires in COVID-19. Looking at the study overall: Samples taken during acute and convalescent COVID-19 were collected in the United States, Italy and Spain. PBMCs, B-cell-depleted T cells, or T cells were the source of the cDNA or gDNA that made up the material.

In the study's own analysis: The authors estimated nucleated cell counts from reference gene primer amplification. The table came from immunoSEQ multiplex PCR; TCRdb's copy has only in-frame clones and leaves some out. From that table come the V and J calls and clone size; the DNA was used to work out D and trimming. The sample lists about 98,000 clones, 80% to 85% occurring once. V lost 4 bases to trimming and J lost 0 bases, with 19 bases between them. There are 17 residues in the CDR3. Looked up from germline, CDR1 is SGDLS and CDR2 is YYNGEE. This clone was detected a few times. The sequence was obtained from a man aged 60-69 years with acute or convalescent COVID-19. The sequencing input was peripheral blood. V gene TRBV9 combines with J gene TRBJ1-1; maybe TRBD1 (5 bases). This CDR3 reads CASSPSVGRALNTEAFF. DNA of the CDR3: TGTGCCAGCAGCCCCAGTGTAGGCAGGGCTTTGAACACTGAAGCTTTCTTT. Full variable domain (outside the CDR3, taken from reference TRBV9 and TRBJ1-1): DSGVTQTPKHLITATGQRVTLRCSPRSGDLSVYWYQQSLDQGLQFLIQYYNGEERAKGNILERFSAQQFPDLHSELNLSSLELGDSALYFCASSPSVGRALNTEAFFGQGTRLTVV.